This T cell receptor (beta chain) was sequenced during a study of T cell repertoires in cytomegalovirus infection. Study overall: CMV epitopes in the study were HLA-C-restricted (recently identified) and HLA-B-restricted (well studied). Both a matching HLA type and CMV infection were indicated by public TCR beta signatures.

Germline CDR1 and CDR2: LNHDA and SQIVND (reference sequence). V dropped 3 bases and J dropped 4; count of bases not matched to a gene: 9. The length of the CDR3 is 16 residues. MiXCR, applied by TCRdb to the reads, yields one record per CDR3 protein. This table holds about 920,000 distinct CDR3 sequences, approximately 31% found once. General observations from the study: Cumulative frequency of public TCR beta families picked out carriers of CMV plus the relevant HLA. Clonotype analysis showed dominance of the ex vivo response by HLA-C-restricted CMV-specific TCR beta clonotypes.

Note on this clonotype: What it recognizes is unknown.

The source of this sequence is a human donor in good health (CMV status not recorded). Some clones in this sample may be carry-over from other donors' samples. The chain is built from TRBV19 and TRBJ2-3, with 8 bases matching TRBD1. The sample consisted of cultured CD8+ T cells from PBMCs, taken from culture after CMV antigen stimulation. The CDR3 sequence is CASSMWNRGIADTQYF. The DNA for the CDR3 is TGTGCCAGTAGTATGTGGAACAGGGGGATCGCAGATACGCAGTATTTT.